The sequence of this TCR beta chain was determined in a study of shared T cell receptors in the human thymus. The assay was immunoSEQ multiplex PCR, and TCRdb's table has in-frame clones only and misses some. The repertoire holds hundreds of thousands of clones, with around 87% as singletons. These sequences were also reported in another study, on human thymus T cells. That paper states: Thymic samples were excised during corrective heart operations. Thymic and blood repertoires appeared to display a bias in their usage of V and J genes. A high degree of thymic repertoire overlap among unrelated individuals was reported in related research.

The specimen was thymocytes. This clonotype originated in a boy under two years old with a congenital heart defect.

CDR3 sequence (DNA): TGTGCCAGCAGTATGGGGGGGCGGGGTGGCTACACCTTC. The encoded protein is CASSMGGRGGYTF. The chain employs TRBV6-1 and TRBJ1-2, with D possibly being TRBD1 (6 bases). CDR3 length: 13 amino acids. CDR1 and CDR2 from the germline V gene are MNHNS and SASEGT. Between the trimmed V and J ends, which lost 5 bases and 7 bases, there was a span of 14 bases.